This TCR beta chain was identified during a study of blood T cell repertoires in COVID-19. As for the study in general: The United States, Italy and Spain supplied acute and convalescent COVID-19 samples. Sources were T cells, B-cell-depleted T cells, or PBMCs; the material itself was cDNA or gDNA.

Enrollees, about 18 to 95 years old, lived in 24 US areas. There are 16 residues in the CDR3. Germline V CDR1 and CDR2: LNHDA, SQIVND (reference sequence). V was pared by 4 bases and J by 5 bases, with 13 bases of the junction left unmatched. Per the authors' pipeline: Using reference gene primer amplification, nucleated cell counts were estimated. Profiling relied on immunoSEQ multiplex PCR, and the TCRdb table lists in-frame clones only, not all of them. V and J calls and clone size are those listed in that table; D and trimming were worked out from the DNA. The sample lists over 250,000 clones, roughly nine tenths occurring once.

The sample comprised PBMCs or T cells enriched from blood (not recorded which). This chain links TRBV19 with TRBJ2-5; 7 bases fit TRBD2. This receptor was identified in a woman aged 60-75 years who had recovered from COVID-19. CDR3 sequence reads: CASSNLRGAGMETQYF. DNA for the CDR3: TGTGCCAGTAGTAACCTCCGGGGAGCGGGGATGGAGACCCAGTACTTC. Filled out from reference TRBV19 and TRBJ2-5, the complete variable domain reads DGGITQSPKYLFRKEGQNVTLSCEQNLNHDAMYWYRQDPGQGLRLIYYSQIVNDFQKGDIAEGYSVSREKKESFPLTVTSAQKNPTAFYLCASSNLRGAGMETQYFGPGTRLLVL.